The present TCR beta chain was sequenced within a study of T cells after yellow fever vaccination (dated by TCRdb to the late 2010s). Regarding the research as a whole: Libraries from fractions with low cell numbers were prepared with the SMART-Seq v4 Ultra Low Input RNA kit. To track T-cell clones before and after primary and booster YFV17D yellow fever vaccination, bulk TCR alpha and beta repertoires were sequenced longitudinally. The cohort comprised two healthy male donors, one aged 18 to 29 and one aged 30 to 40 years. Blood was drawn at multiple timepoints before and after primary and secondary immunization, with bulk PBMC replicates and cell subsets isolated. Broad study findings and their caveats: The study included only a couple of donors, which limits how far the findings can be generalized. The secondary T-cell response was found to be weaker but faster than the primary response, with a peak reached on day 5 rather than on day 15. A small share of clonotypes occurred in both CD4 and CD8 compartments, likely arising from convergent recombination. Most clones expanded after primary vaccination (around 96% of CD4 and roughly 88% of CD8) were re-detected after the booster, suggesting that broad memory maintenance occurred. Computational filtering was needed because FACS-sorted repertoires could contain abundant contaminating clonotypes from the bulk population.

The sequencing machine was an Illumina NovaSeq 6000. TCR cDNA was made using 5'RACE template switching, a step that added a universal primer site and unique molecular identifiers. Priming of cDNA synthesis was performed from both the TCR alpha and TCR beta constant segments. Library amplification used two PCR steps, and the second PCR step added sample barcodes and sequencing adapters. Sequencing of libraries was performed on Illumina HiSeq 2500 (2x100 bp) or NovaSeq (2x150 bp). Processing in the source paper ran as follows. Reads were demultiplexed and collapsed into UMI consensus sequences with MIGEC, and V(D)J alignment was performed with MiXCR. Vaccine-responding clonotypes were identified with edgeR using replicate PBMC samples, with FDR below 0.01 and a log2 fold change above 5 up to day 15 being required. CD4 or CD8 identity was assigned to each bulk clonotype according to whether the clonotype was present at higher abundance in the sequenced CD4 repertoire or the sequenced CD8 repertoire. The public reads were run again by TCRdb, first through fastp at Q25 and then through MiXCR, and only productive beta chains were kept. Entries are consolidated by CDR3 protein sequence, retaining the most common genes and DNA. TCRdb assigned the V and J calls; the authors' analysis was not used. The sample has 250,000 to 300,000 distinct CDR3 sequences on record, about 5% of them singletons. The top ten hold around 3.5% of the sample.

Reading the label with the study, this specimen's treatment or condition is: live attenuated yellow fever vaccine strain. PBMCs were isolated from peripheral blood using a standard Ficoll-Paque protocol. CD4 and CD8 T-cell fractions were isolated with Dynabeads CD4 and CD8 positive selection kits. TriZol was used to extract RNA from bulk PBMCs, CD4 and CD8 fractions, and dextramer-positive and dextramer-negative fractions. This clonotype was picked up a small number of times. Its antigen target is currently unknown. No base qualities exist here, and no much larger clone lies one base off it. The trim is 5 bases for V and 4 bases for J, with a gap of 12 bases between the germline ends. The cysteine opens and the phenylalanine closes a CDR3 of 12 amino acids. Just the 36-base CDR3 DNA is kept, in frame starting at base 1. CDR1 and CDR2 were assigned from the germline V gene (reference sequence) as GTSNPN and SVGIG.

The clonotype originates from a man aged 18 to 30 who received the YFV17D yellow fever vaccine. The V and J genes are TRBV30 and TRBJ2-7, with TRBD1 as a weak D call on 6 bases. The sample here was CD4+ T cells sorted from PBMCs, taken on the day of the yellow fever booster vaccination. CDR3 sequence: CAWDPTGYEQYF. The DNA sequence is TGTGCCTGGGATCCTACAGGGTACGAGCAGTACTTC.